Here is one T cell receptor beta chain with its context. Antigen: not known. The CDR3 loop spans 15 amino acids. V dropped 5 bases and J dropped 5 bases, with 16 bases sitting between them. Germline V gives CDR1 SGHTA, CDR2 FQGNSA. Using its own MiXCR run on the RT-PCR reads, TCRdb lists one record per CDR3 protein. The data hold hundreds of thousands of distinct CDR3 sequences, with more than 11% observed a single time. These data are taken from a study of response to subunit inactivated influenza vaccine. Findings of the study overall: Authors proposed each seasonal influenza vaccination draws in few new T cells.

The TCR was taken from a man aged 45-65 years who received an inactivated influenza vaccine. The specimen comprised PBMCs from blood, sampled about 14 days before vaccination. V gene TRBV7-2 combines with J gene TRBJ2-1, with D perhaps TRBD1 or TRBD2 (5 bases each). DNA for the CDR3: TGTGCCAGCAGCCGCCTAAGTGGGGGTAACAATGAGCAGTTCTTC. Amino acid sequence: CASSRLSGGNNEQFF. Variable domain in full (rest from reference TRBV7-2 and TRBJ2-1): GAGVSQSPSNKVTEKGKDVELRCDPISGHTALYWYRQSLGQGLEFLIYFQGNSAPDKSGLPSDRFSAERTGGSVSTLTIQRTQQEDSAVYLCASSRLSGGNNEQFFGPGTRLTVL.